Listed below are T cell receptor beta chains from one sample, sequenced in a study of T cells expressing NK-cell markers. Reprocessing the 5' RACE reads, TCRdb reports a single entry for every CDR3 protein and omits DNA. This sample carries 350,000 to 450,000 distinct CDR3 sequences, with roughly 5.2% going to the ten biggest clones. The sample taken for sequencing was blood T cells: a sorted CD56 or NKG2C T cell subset, CD4+ or CD8+ T cells, or bulk PBMC T cells (not recorded which). All receptors derive from a man aged 18-75 years in good health. Both conserved end residues are part of each CDR3.

j_call v_call cdr3_aa
TRBJ2-6 TRBV11-2 CASSLDIGGVTAGANVLTF
TRBJ2-5 TRBV4-2 CASSGRRGPASRETQYF
TRBJ1-4 TRBV15 CATSRDLGRGWEKLFF
TRBJ2-3 TRBV4-2 CASSSGLAGGPNTQYF
TRBJ2-7 TRBV5-6 CASSLAVLAGYEQYF
TRBJ2-5 TRBV7-9 CASSGTGRGEETQYF
TRBJ2-5 TRBV5-1 CASSLPNRAGGETQYF
TRBJ2-7 TRBV5-1 CASSLQGEDEQYF
TRBJ2-5 TRBV7-2 CASRLGGVQETQYF
TRBJ1-2 TRBV27 CASSLGRKGYGYTF
TRBJ2-1 TRBV20-1 CSARESSGPSYNEQFF
TRBJ2-4 TRBV19 CASSIIRVRLKNIQYF
TRBJ1-2 TRBV3-1 CASSQGVSYYGYTF
TRBJ2-1 TRBV11-2 CASSPLRGYNEQFF
TRBJ2-5 TRBV11-2 CASSLVRGLVGETQYF
TRBJ2-5 TRBV4-2 CASSQVSGGQETQYF
TRBJ1-5 TRBV20-1 CSARVTGAKPQHF
TRBJ2-5 TRBV7-6 CASSRGGDETQYF
TRBJ2-3 TRBV20-1 CSANRLAGGRNTQYF
TRBJ1-5 TRBV6-1 CASSEATVGIRGGQPQHF
TRBJ2-1 TRBV12-3/TRBV12-4 CASSLHQGLIYNEQFF
TRBJ2-1 TRBV2 CASGIRTSGGNEQFF
TRBJ2-2 TRBV6-1 CATRGYVNTGELFF
TRBJ2-1 TRBV5-4 CASSLVGTGRGEQFF
TRBJ2-5 TRBV7-2 CASSFRTSGRPFGTQYF
TRBJ2-7 TRBV18 CASSPRGSGAVFSEQYF
TRBJ1-1 TRBV20-1 CSAAKDYTEAFF
TRBJ1-1 TRBV30 CACTGQGVFGTEAFF
TRBJ1-6 TRBV20-1 CSARQSSYNSPLHF
TRBJ2-5 TRBV20-1 CSGARPETQYF
TRBJ2-6 TRBV4-1 CASSQSILRPRAGANVLTF
TRBJ2-2 TRBV2 CASSGRTVNTGELFF
TRBJ1-5 TRBV20-1 CSARKPGQGTAQHF
TRBJ1-4 TRBV3-1 CASSQATGGPNEKLFF
TRBJ2-1 TRBV11-3 CASSHGQGRRNEQFF
TRBJ1-3 TRBV6-1 CASRKDNGNTIYF
TRBJ2-7 TRBV10-2 CASTQGQVGYEQYF
TRBJ1-2 TRBV29-1 CSVERSGQGANGYTF
TRBJ1-3 TRBV18 CASSPSRGSSGNTIYF
TRBJ2-7 TRBV10-3 CAISERESALEQYF
TRBJ1-1 TRBV3-1 CASSQVHRTVGAFF
TRBJ2-3 TRBV7-9 CASSLGLAGGNTDTQYF
TRBJ2-3 TRBV7-3 CASSPRPLAGLTDTQYF
TRBJ2-7 TRBV6-5 CASSYSSPTNYEQYF
TRBJ1-5 TRBV12-3/TRBV12-4 CASSFGSSNQPQHF
TRBJ1-4 TRBV6-5 CASRQGAWGNEKLFF
TRBJ1-4 TRBV7-6 CASSSDRLNEKLFF
TRBJ2-2 TRBV6-5 CASSYQRGSPTGELFF
TRBJ2-1 TRBV4-1 CASSPPPGGAMSYNEQFF
TRBJ1-5 TRBV28 CASSLEGASQPQHF
TRBJ2-6 TRBV29-1 CSVDDRGSGANVLTF
TRBJ1-4 TRBV12-3/TRBV12-4 CASSLTGFATNEKLFF
TRBJ2-3 TRBV6-2/TRBV6-3 CASMGGYKTLQYF
TRBJ2-1 TRBV28 CASSQRWVRGPTYNEQFF
TRBJ2-5 TRBV11-1 CASTTQAGETQYF
TRBJ2-6 TRBV7-9 CASSLTSGSGANVLTF
TRBJ2-1 TRBV7-9 CASSLTVGRGSVNEQFF